The rows below give T cell receptor beta chains drawn from one sample of a study of radiotherapy plus CTLA-4 blockade in lung cancer. TCRdb keeps only in-frame clones here, not all; method: immunoSEQ multiplex PCR. The repertoire holds around 100,000 clones, roughly 86% seen once, with 3% to 4% in the top ten. The material sequenced was peripheral blood, taken from a patient treated with radiotherapy plus ipilimumab. These receptors all come from a human donor with non-small cell lung cancer that progressed on radiotherapy plus ipilimumab. Some clones in this sample may be carry-over from other donors' samples. The conserved cysteine and the conserved F or W are not part of the CDR3 here. Each record gives: D gene, clone size, V gene, J gene, CDR3 protein. The D gene is left open where the match is weak. Rows may omit the clone size; those that give it use once, few, many or a size class.

.	.	TRBV19	TRBJ1-5	ASSRGGDQPQH
TRBD2	.	TRBV5-1	TRBJ2-7	ASGRTSGAGSAYEQY
TRBD2	.	TRBV6-5	TRBJ2-5	ASSYGTSGQETQY
TRBD1	.	TRBV4-1	TRBJ2-5	ASSLGTGGQQY
.	few	TRBV19	TRBJ1-6	ASSPRGRQDSPLH
.	.	TRBV29-1	TRBJ1-1	SAWEQANTEAF
.	.	TRBV29-1	TRBJ2-7	SVAAGYAYEQY
.	.	TRBV2	TRBJ1-1	ASIRDTTGNTEAF
TRBD2	.	TRBV5-5	TRBJ2-7	ASSSPWEGPYEQY
.	.	TRBV7-2	TRBJ2-1	ASSLLLAPYNEQF
.	.	TRBV10-3	TRBJ2-1	AISEVLGASYNEQF
TRBD2	.	TRBV13	TRBJ2-1	ASKETGTSGGDEQF
.	few	TRBV6-5	TRBJ1-2	ASTEFGGLGGYT
TRBD1	.	TRBV6-5	TRBJ1-5	ASSSTGGGVQPQH
TRBD1	.	TRBV5-6	TRBJ2-1	ASSPTGARGLYNEQF
TRBD1	.	TRBV7-2	TRBJ1-1	ASSEPPGQGGWNTEAF
TRBD1	once	TRBV6-1	TRBJ2-1	ASQDRGPYNEQF
TRBD1	once	TRBV7-2	TRBJ2-7	ASNNRGREQY
.	.	TRBV7-6	TRBJ2-2	ASRPYGSSTGELF
.	.	TRBV7-2	TRBJ2-5	ASSFGAGETQY
.	.	TRBV19	TRBJ1-5	ASSIDTNQPQH
.	few	TRBV28	TRBJ1-4	ASTPRGAGEEKLF
TRBD2	.	TRBV27	TRBJ2-1	ASSTRGRSGGAYEQF
.	.	TRBV18	TRBJ2-7	ASSPSPDTYEQY
.	few	TRBV11-2	TRBJ1-3	ASSFSVYSGNTIY
.	.	TRBV13	.	ASSLGFSGPYEQY
TRBD1	.	TRBV18	TRBJ1-4	ASSPLEGGSAKLF
.	.	TRBV5-5	TRBJ1-2	ASSFRMGPSPYGYT
.	.	TRBV7-2	TRBJ2-1	ASSLAGGPYNEQF
.	.	TRBV7-7	TRBJ2-5	ASSSAGQETQY
TRBD2	once	TRBV7-7	TRBJ2-3	ASSLGRGLAGVRDTQY
.	.	TRBV5-1	TRBJ1-5	ASSLDNNQPQH
.	.	TRBV5-4	TRBJ1-1	ASSLAWWGTEAF
TRBD1	.	TRBV5-4	TRBJ2-1	ASSGQGQYNEQF
.	.	TRBV27	TRBJ1-1	ASSLYRGLGTEAF
.	.	TRBV25-1	TRBJ2-3	ASSESGSRTDTQY
TRBD2	.	TRBV6-5	TRBJ2-2	ASSWLAANTGELF
.	.	TRBV4-3	TRBJ2-1	ASSSAVPYNEQF
.	.	TRBV19	TRBJ1-2	ASSIVPGHYGYT
.	once	TRBV5-5	TRBJ1-3	ASSLRVMPGYTIY
TRBD1	.	TRBV7-2	TRBJ1-2	ASSRSKQGSNYGYT
.	.	TRBV7-9	TRBJ1-4	ASSLGDGNEKLF
.	.	TRBV5-6	TRBJ1-2	ASSFSGVFDYGYT
.	.	TRBV7-9	TRBJ2-7	ASGIRGTGFDEQY
.	.	TRBV18	TRBJ2-1	ASSPASNEQF
.	.	TRBV6-9	TRBJ1-6	ASKGRTNSPLH
.	.	TRBV27	TRBJ1-2	ASTPTGGLWYGYT
.	.	TRBV5-1	TRBJ2-5	ASRGGLNQETQY